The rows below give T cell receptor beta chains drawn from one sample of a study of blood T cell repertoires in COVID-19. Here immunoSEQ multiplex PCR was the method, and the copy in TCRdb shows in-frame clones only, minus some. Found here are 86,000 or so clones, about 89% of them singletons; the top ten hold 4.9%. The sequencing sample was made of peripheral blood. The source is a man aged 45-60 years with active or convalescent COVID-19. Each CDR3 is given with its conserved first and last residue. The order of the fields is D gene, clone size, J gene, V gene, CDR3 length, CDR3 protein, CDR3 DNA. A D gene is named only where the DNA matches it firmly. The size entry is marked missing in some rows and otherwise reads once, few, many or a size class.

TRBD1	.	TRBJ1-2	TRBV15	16	CATSEGTGGAGYGYTF	TGTGCCACCAGCGAGGGGACAGGGGGCGCGGGCTATGGCTACACCTTC
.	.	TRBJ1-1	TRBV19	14	CASIAVGVGTEAFF	TGTGCCAGTATAGCGGTTGGGGTAGGAACTGAAGCTTTCTTT
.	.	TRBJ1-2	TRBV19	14	CASSMSQDHYGYTF	TGTGCCAGTAGTATGTCACAGGACCACTATGGCTACACCTTC
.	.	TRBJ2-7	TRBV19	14	CASSIRGSSYEQYF	TGTGCCAGTAGTATACGGGGGAGCTCCTACGAGCAGTACTTC
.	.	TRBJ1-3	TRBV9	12	CASSYYGNTIYF	TGTGCCAGCAGCTATTATGGAAACACCATATATTTT
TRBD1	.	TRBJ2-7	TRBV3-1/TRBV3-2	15	CASSQDRQGSHEQYF	TGTGCCAGCAGCCAAGATCGACAGGGGAGCCACGAGCAGTACTTC
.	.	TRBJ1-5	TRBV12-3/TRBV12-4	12	CASSLPGQPQHF	TGTGCCAGCAGTTTGCCCGGGCAGCCCCAGCATTTT
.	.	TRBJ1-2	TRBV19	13	CASSSSDRRGYTF	TGTGCCAGTAGTTCATCCGACAGGAGGGGCTACACCTTC
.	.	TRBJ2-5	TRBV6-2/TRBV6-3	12	CASSGLGVAQYF	TGTGCCAGCAGCGGACTCGGAGTGGCCCAGTACTTC
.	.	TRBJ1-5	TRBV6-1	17	CASSAGFSAGSNQPQHF	TGTGCCAGCAGTGCCGGGTTCTCAGCTGGTAGCAATCAGCCCCAGCATTTT
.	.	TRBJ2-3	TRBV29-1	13	CSVEPSGADTQYF	TGCAGCGTTGAACCCTCGGGGGCAGATACGCAGTATTTT
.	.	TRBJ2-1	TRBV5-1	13	CASSLDGYNEQFF	TGCGCCAGCAGCTTGGACGGCTACAATGAGCAGTTCTTC
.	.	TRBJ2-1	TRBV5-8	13	CASSTAVMDEQFF	TGTGCCAGCAGCACCGCAGTAATGGATGAGCAGTTCTTC
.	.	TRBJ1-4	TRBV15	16	CATSRDKRGFNEKLFF	TGTGCCACCAGCAGAGATAAGCGGGGGTTTAATGAAAAACTGTTTTTT
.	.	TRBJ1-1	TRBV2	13	CASSGGGNTEAFF	TGTGCCAGCAGTGGGGGGGGGAACACTGAAGCTTTCTTT
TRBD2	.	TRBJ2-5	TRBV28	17	CASSSLPGTSRSMAQYF	TGTGCCAGCAGTTCCCTCCCTGGGACTAGCAGAAGCATGGCCCAGTACTTC
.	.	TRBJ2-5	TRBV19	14	CASSTRGPRETQYF	TGTGCCAGTAGTACCAGGGGCCCAAGGGAGACCCAGTACTTC
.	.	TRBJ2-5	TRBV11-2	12	CASSLTQETQYF	TGTGCCAGCAGCCTTACACAAGAGACCCAGTACTTC
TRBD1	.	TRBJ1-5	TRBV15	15	CATSRVEGQYQPQHF	TGTGCCACCAGCAGAGTGGAGGGACAGTATCAGCCCCAGCATTTT
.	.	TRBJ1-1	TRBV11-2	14	CASSLALLNTEAFF	TGTGCCAGCAGCTTAGCCTTATTGAACACTGAAGCTTTCTTT
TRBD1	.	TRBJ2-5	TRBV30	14	CAWSGGAGGETQYF	TGTGCCTGGAGTGGAGGGGCAGGGGGCGAGACCCAGTACTTC
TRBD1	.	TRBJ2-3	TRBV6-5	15	CASNPGQIITDTQYF	TGTGCCAGCAACCCGGGACAGATCATCACAGATACGCAGTATTTT
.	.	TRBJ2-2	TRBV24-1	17	CATSGLRRELITGELFF	TGTGCCACCAGTGGGCTGCGCCGGGAGTTAATCACCGGGGAGCTGTTTTTT
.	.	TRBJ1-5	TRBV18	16	CASSPAGGPSNQPQHF	TGTGCCAGCTCACCAGCCGGGGGTCCAAGCAATCAGCCCCAGCATTTT
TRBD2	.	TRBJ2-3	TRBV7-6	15	CASSPVAGGTDTQYF	TGTGCCAGCAGCCCGGTAGCGGGAGGCACAGATACGCAGTATTTT
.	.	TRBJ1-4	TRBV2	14	CASREQGTNEKLFF	TGTGCCAGCAGAGAACAGGGTACTAATGAAAAACTGTTTTTT
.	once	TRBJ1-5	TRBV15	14	CATSREMAGKPQHF	TGTGCCACCAGCAGAGAAATGGCAGGGAAGCCCCAGCATTTT
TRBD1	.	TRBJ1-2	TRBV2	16	CASSVQGAGAGGGYTF	TGTGCCAGCAGTGTTCAGGGGGCCGGAGCTGGGGGTGGCTACACCTTC
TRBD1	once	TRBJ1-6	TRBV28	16	CASSFGAGQGASPLHF	TGTGCCAGCAGTTTTGGCGCGGGACAGGGAGCTTCACCCCTCCACTTT
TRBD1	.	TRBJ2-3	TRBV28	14	CATRGDRETDTQYF	TGTGCCACCCGAGGGGACAGGGAGACAGATACGCAGTATTTT
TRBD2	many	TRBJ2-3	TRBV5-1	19	CASSLPTTSGSGSTDTQYF	TGCGCCAGCAGCTTGCCCACGACTAGCGGCTCTGGGAGCACAGATACGCAGTATTTT
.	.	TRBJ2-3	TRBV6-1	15	CASSENLGDTDTQYF	TGTGCCAGCAGTGAGAATTTGGGAGACACAGATACGCAGTATTTT
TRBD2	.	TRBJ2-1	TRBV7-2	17	CASSLTSGGALYNEQFF	TGTGCCAGCAGCCTTACTAGCGGGGGGGCCCTCTACAATGAGCAGTTCTTC
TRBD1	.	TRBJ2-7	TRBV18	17	CASSPGWDRGSGAEQYF	TGTGCCAGCTCACCTGGTTGGGACAGGGGCTCCGGGGCCGAGCAGTACTTC
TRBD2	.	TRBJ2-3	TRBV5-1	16	CASSLTSGGATDTQYF	TGCGCCAGCAGCTTGACTAGCGGGGGGGCCACAGATACGCAGTATTTT
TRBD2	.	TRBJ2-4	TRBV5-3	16	CARSLLERGAKNIQYF	TGTGCCAGAAGCTTGTTAGAGCGGGGGGCCAAAAACATTCAGTACTTC